These 28 T cell receptor beta chains originate from one sample sequenced in a study of T cells in Graves' hyperthyroidism and ophthalmopathy. Amplified regions were TCR beta CDR3 sequences from RNA transcripts. With the HTBI primer set, the TCR CDR3 went through a first round of RT-PCR. TCRdb fed the multiplex PCR reads into MiXCR, producing one record per CDR3 protein. The sample holds about 660,000 distinct CDR3 sequences, 45% seen once. Sequencing used peripheral blood or thyroid tissue (not recorded which). The origin of the receptors is an adult man with Graves' disease, either hyperthyroidism or ophthalmopathy (not recorded which).

V is TRBV7-8 and J is TRBJ1-1; a possible D gene is TRBD1 (6 bases). The CDR3 runs 17 residues. From germline, CDR1 is SGHVS and CDR2 FQNEAQ. The germline V and J ends were trimmed by 2 bases and 9 bases, with 25 bases remaining between them. CDR3 in amino acids: CASSLLPSAGLGAKAFF. In DNA, the CDR3 is TGTGCCAGCAGCTTATTACCCTCGGCGGGTTTGGGGGCGAAAGCTTTCTTT.

Many counts were recorded for this clonotype. The V gene is TRBV2, the J gene TRBJ1-6, with D maybe TRBD1 (6 bases). CDR3 length: 15 residues. Germline CDR1 reads SNHLY; CDR2 reads FYNNEI. V lost 8 bases to trimming and J lost 5 bases, with 16 bases between them. DNA for the CDR3: TGTGCCAGCCTCGTGGGGGCCCTCAATAATTCACCCCTCCACTTT. Amino acids: CASLVGALNNSPLHF.

The V call is TRBV10-3, the J call TRBJ2-5; D is undetermined. V lost 0 bases and J 7 bases, leaving 6 bases between the germline ends. Germline lookup yields CDR1 ENHRY and CDR2 SYGVKD. CDR3 length: 12 residues. The CDR3 nucleotides are TGTGCCATCAGTGAGTCGGTAGGGACCCAGTACTTC. Its protein is CAISESVGTQYF.

The table lists this clonotype with a few counts. CDR3 sequence reads: CSASGGYQETQYF. The CDR3 DNA reads TGCAGTGCTAGCGGGGGGTACCAAGAGACCCAGTACTTC. This chain links TRBV20-1 with TRBJ2-5; 7 bases match TRBD2. With V trimmed by 3 bases and J by 0 bases, 1 base remained unmatched. This CDR3 contains 13 residues. Germline CDR1 and CDR2: DFQATT and SNEGSKA (reference sequence).

To note about this clonotype: The CDR3 ends on some other residue instead of the conserved phenylalanine or tryptophan, so this is likely a read error. Because the CDR3's place on the DNA is in doubt, the DNA is left out and the CDR3 is given as listed by TCRdb. This rearrangement joins TRBV20-1 to TRBJ2-5; TRBD2, the D gene given by the table, was not confirmed from the DNA. With termini counted, the CDR3 has 14 amino acids. CDR1 and CDR2 from the germline V gene are DFQATT and SNEGSKA (reference sequence). The CDR3 sequence is CSARARDYGYTLGS.

This clonotype was seen more than once but under ten times. The chain joins TRBV5-5 to TRBJ1-3, with TRBD1 identical over 9 bases. This CDR3 comprises 18 residues. CDR1 SGHKS and CDR2 YYEKEE come from the germline V gene (reference sequence). The V gene end was trimmed by 5 bases and the J gene end by 2 bases; junction bases not matched to a gene: 14. CDR3 sequence reads: CASSQSAGTGLAGNTIYF. The CDR3, as DNA: TGTGCCAGCAGTCAAAGTGCCGGGACAGGGCTCGCTGGAAACACCATATATTTT.

Turning to this clonotype: A read error is possible here, since a much larger clone lies one base away. The V gene is TRBV2, the J gene TRBJ1-1; D unclear. The CDR3 runs to 13 residues. In germline, CDR1 is SNHLY, CDR2 FYNNEI. The CDR3 reads CASGEVPDTEAFF. CDR3 in DNA: TGTGCCAGCGGTGAGGTACCGGACACTGAAGCTTTCTTT.

For this clonotype: Relative to the germline gene, one junction end is altered; a read error may explain this. The chain recombines TRBV19 with TRBJ1-4, with TRBD1 identical over 9 bases. From germline, CDR1 is LNHDA and CDR2 SQIVND (reference sequence). The CDR3 covers 15 residues. The CDR3 here is CASGIGTGINEKLFF. The CDR3 region has the DNA TGTGCCAGTGGTATAGGGACAGGGATCAATGAAAAACTGTTTTTT.

This clonotype was recorded many times. This chain links TRBV29-1 with TRBJ1-1; no clear D gene. With 2 bases removed from V and 4 bases from J, the gap between germline ends came to 5 bases. Germline V lookup: CDR1 SQVTM, CDR2 ANQGSEA. This CDR3 contains 11 residues. DNA for the CDR3: TGCAGCGTTGAATTCGGCACTGAAGCTTTCTTT. Translating it yields CSVEFGTEAFF.

This clonotype has more than one count but fewer than ten. The chain is built from TRBV6-7 and TRBJ1-5; D remains unclear. TRBV6-7 falls under the ORF class, with uncertain function. The CDR3 length is 13 residues. The ends were cut back, 2 bases at V and 7 bases at J, with 9 bases in the middle. The CDR3 region is CASSYVAAQPQHF. In DNA form, the CDR3 reads TGTGCCAGCAGTTACGTAGCGGCCCAGCCCCAGCATTTT.

As for this clonotype: At one end the junction does not follow the germline gene, possibly because of a read error. This chain links TRBV7-9 with TRBJ2-7; 9 positions agree with TRBD2. The V gene's germline CDR1 is SEHNR and CDR2 FQNEAQ (reference sequence). The CDR3 totals 15 residues. CDR3 protein: CVSSQVASGEYEQYF. The CDR3 DNA is TGCGTCAGCAGCCAAGTTGCTAGCGGGGAATACGAGCAGTACTTC.

This clonotype came up many times. The CDR3 DNA is TGTGCCAGCAGCCCCGGACCTAGCGGCATAGAGACCCAGTACTTC. Translated, it gives CASSPGPSGIETQYF. The rearrangement links TRBV6-5 to TRBJ2-5; 7 nucleotides agree with TRBD2. CDR3 length: 15 amino acids. With 6 bases clipped from V and 4 bases from J, the junction kept 11 bases outside the gene matches. Per the germline V gene, CDR1 is MNHEY and CDR2 is SVGAGI.

As for this clonotype: This could be a read error, since a much larger clone is one nucleotide away. V is TRBV6-1 and J is TRBJ2-7; 13 bases align to TRBD2. V was clipped by 8 bases and J by 3 bases; unmatched bases: 7. Germline CDR1 and CDR2: MNHNS and SASEGT. The CDR3 sequence is 15 residues long. Written as DNA, the CDR3 is TGTGCCAGCGGGGAAGGACTAGCGGGAGTCTACGAGCAGTACTTC. This encodes CASGEGLAGVYEQYF.

This clonotype was seen repeatedly, ten times or more. The chain employs TRBV10-3 and TRBJ1-1; 8 bases are a match to TRBD1. The CDR3 length is 14 residues. V was pared by 4 bases and J by 6 bases, with 7 bases of the junction left unmatched. The germline gives CDR1 ENHRY, CDR2 SYGVKD. Written as DNA, the CDR3 is TGTGCCATCAGTGGGGGGGACAGGACACCTGAAGCTTTCTTT. This translates into CAISGGDRTPEAFF.

About this clonotype itself: Sequence at one end of the junction differs from germline and may be a read error. The V and J genes are TRBV7-9 and TRBJ2-5; 8 bases are shared with TRBD1. From germline, CDR1 is SEHNR and CDR2 FQNEAQ (reference sequence). The CDR3 consists of 18 residues. The CDR3 sequence: CASSTNRKPGTGQETKYF. In nucleotides, the CDR3 is TGTGCCAGCAGCACTAACCGAAAGCCCGGGACAGGCCAAGAGACCAAGTACTTC.

This chain joins TRBV2 and TRBJ1-6; D remains ambiguous. The germline V gene has CDR1 SNHLY and CDR2 FYNNEI. With 2 bases removed from V and 7 bases from J, the gap between germline ends came to 9 bases. The CDR3 loop spans 14 amino acids. Here the CDR3 reads CASSELAPNSPLHF. CDR3 bases: TGTGCCAGCAGTGAATTAGCGCCGAATTCACCCCTCCACTTT.

For this clonotype: One end of the junction varies from germline; a read error may be responsible. The chain links TRBV20-1 to TRBJ1-6; D remains ambiguous. Germline V gene sequence: CDR1 DFQATT, CDR2 SNEGSKA (reference sequence). This CDR3 is built from 13 residues. The CDR3 DNA follows: TGCGGTGCTAGAGAACCGAGAAATTCACCCCTCCACTTT. It translates to CGAREPRNSPLHF.

Here the CDR3 reads CASSSHTGLVDTEAFF. Here the CDR3 DNA reads TGTGCCAGCAGCTCCCACACGGGGTTGGTCGACACTGAAGCTTTCTTT. The chain couples TRBV7-3 to TRBJ1-1; D is ambiguous. Deletions cut 4 bases from V and 3 bases from J, with 18 bases between. This CDR3 has 16 amino acids. In germline, CDR1 is SGHTA, CDR2 FQGTGA.

A word on this clonotype: A much larger clone lies a single base off, so this may be a read error. J is TRBJ1-3 and V is TRBV2; 7 nucleotides line up with TRBD1. J lost 8 bases, V lost 7 bases, and 8 bases had no gene match. The germline CDR1 and CDR2 sequences are SNHLY and FYNNEI. The CDR3 totals 13 residues. The CDR3 sequence: CASTRQGGDTIYF. DNA of the CDR3: TGTGCCAGCACCCGGCAGGGGGGAGACACCATATATTTT.

The gene calls are TRBV20-1 and TRBJ1-6; the match to TRBD1 covers 9 bases. Looked up from germline, CDR1 is DFQATT and CDR2 is SNEGSKA (reference sequence). This CDR3 region has 17 residues. After removal of 0 bases from V and 6 bases from J, the junction contained 9 bases not matched to a gene. CDR3: CSARDSAGQGLNSPLHF. The DNA of the CDR3 is TGCAGTGCTAGAGATTCTGCGGGACAGGGCCTTAATTCACCCCTCCACTTT.

V is TRBV14 and J is TRBJ1-2, with D uncertain. CDR3 length: 15 amino acids. Between the trimmed V and J ends, which lost 3 bases and 5 bases, there was a span of 16 bases. CDR1 is SGHDN and CDR2 is FVKESK in the germline V gene. Here the CDR3 reads CASSQSPLAPYGYTF. For the CDR3, the DNA is TGTGCCAGCAGCCAGTCACCACTCGCCCCTTATGGCTACACCTTC.

The rearrangement joins TRBV10-3 to TRBJ1-5; no reliable D call. Germline CDR1 and CDR2: ENHRY and SYGVKD. CDR3 size: 12 residues. V was pared by 6 bases and J by 4 bases, with 7 bases between. For the CDR3, the DNA is TGTGCCATCAGCAGTCAAAATCAGCCCCAGCATTTT. The encoded protein is CAISSQNQPQHF.

This clonotype was detected once. A junction end diverges from the germline sequence, so it may reflect a read error. The chain recombines TRBV19 with TRBJ2-7, with TRBD1 as a possible D gene (6 bases). The CDR3 sequence is 18 residues long. Germline CDR1 reads LNHDA; CDR2 reads SQIVND (reference sequence). CDR3 sequence reads: CACSIIQGFRGSLYEQYF. The DNA of the CDR3 is TGTGCCTGTAGTATAATTCAAGGATTCAGGGGATCGCTCTACGAGCAGTACTTC. The full variable domain, rest sourced from reference TRBV19 and TRBJ2-7, is DGGITQSPKYLFRKEGQNVTLSCEQNLNHDAMYWYRQDPGQGLRLIYYSQIVNDFQKGDIAEGYSVSREKKESFPLTVTSAQKNPTAFYLCACSIIQGFRGSLYEQYFGPGTRLTVT.

As to this clonotype: A read error may account for a junction end that differs from germline. This chain joins TRBV25-1 and TRBJ1-5; D is possibly TRBD1 (6 bases). CDR1 and CDR2 (germline): MGHDK, SYGVNS. The CDR3 extends over 15 amino acids. The CDR3 spells CAISGRGAGNQPQHF. DNA of the CDR3: TGTGCCATCAGTGGGCGGGGGGCCGGCAATCAGCCCCAGCATTTT.

The rearrangement joins TRBV20-1 to TRBJ1-1; 9 nucleotides line up with TRBD1. Unmatched junction bases numbered 13, after V lost 1 base and J lost 1 base. Germline V gives CDR1 DFQATT, CDR2 SNEGSKA (reference sequence). This CDR3 is 18 amino acids long. The CDR3 DNA sequence: TGCAGTGCTAGAGGAACAGGGGGCTCCGGCTTTGCGAACACTGAAGCTTTCTTT. Translation: CSARGTGGSGFANTEAFF.

The chain joins TRBV2 to TRBJ1-2, with D perhaps matching TRBD1 (5 bases). From germline, CDR1 is SNHLY and CDR2 FYNNEI. This CDR3 spans 14 amino acids. V lost 8 bases to trimming and J lost 2 bases, with 15 bases between them. CDR3 in DNA: TGTGCCAGCCATCAAACGGGGGACAACTATGGCTACACCTTC. Residues: CASHQTGDNYGYTF.

This clonotype was recorded only once. The genes are TRBV7-2 and TRBJ1-2, with no clear D. This CDR3 has 16 amino acids. With 3 bases removed from V and 3 bases from J, the gap between germline ends came to 17 bases. From germline, CDR1 is SGHTA and CDR2 FQGNSA. CDR3: CASSFFTFYGDYGYTF. DNA of the CDR3: TGTGCCAGCAGCTTTTTTACTTTTTACGGTGACTATGGCTACACCTTC.

V is TRBV6-6 and J is TRBJ1-2; 12 bases map to TRBD1. V dropped 6 bases and J dropped 10; count of bases not matched to a gene: 6. Germline values: CDR1 MNHNY, CDR2 SVGAGI (reference sequence). This CDR3 spans 13 amino acids. CDR3: CASRGGTGGPYTF. CDR3 bases: TGTGCCAGCAGGGGGGGGACAGGGGGCCCCTACACCTTC.